These 15 T cell receptor beta chains share one sample of origin, sequenced in a study of somatic mutations in cytotoxic T cells in rheumatoid arthritis. The protocol was immunoSEQ multiplex PCR, while the TCRdb copy is restricted to in-frame clones and leaves out a portion. The data contain 18,000 or so clones, around 67% of them seen just once; the ten biggest clones take up about 20%. Sequencing was performed on CD8+ T cells sorted from blood. These receptors all stem from a woman aged 55-75 years in good health.

The chain links TRBV5-6 to TRBJ1-1; tentatively, D is TRBD1 (5 bases). CDR1 is SGHDT and CDR2 is YYEEEE in the germline V gene. V lost 0 bases to trimming and J lost 5 bases, with 17 bases between them. The CDR3 totals 16 residues. CDR3 sequence: CASSLGLTGRRTEAFF. The CDR3 nucleotides are TGTGCCAGCAGCTTGGGACTGACGGGGCGCAGGACTGAAGCTTTCTTT.

This clone was observed a handful of times. The chain joins TRBV7-2 to TRBJ2-7; a weak D match, TRBD2 (6 bases). Germline CDR1 SGHTA, CDR2 FQGNSA. This CDR3 is built from 12 residues. Trimming left V 7 bases short and J 3 bases short, with 10 bases between. CDR3 sequence: CASKGGSYEQYF. In nucleotides, the CDR3 is TGTGCCAGCAAGGGAGGCAGCTACGAGCAGTACTTC.

V gene TRBV7-9 combines with J gene TRBJ1-1; 7 nucleotides line up with TRBD1. J gave up 0 bases and V 4 bases, and 8 bases lay outside the gene matches. There are 16 residues in the CDR3. In germline, CDR1 is SEHNR, CDR2 FQNEAQ (reference sequence). The CDR3 spells CASSSWDSRLNTEAFF. The DNA of the CDR3 is TGTGCCAGCAGCTCTTGGGACAGTCGTTTGAACACTGAAGCTTTCTTT.

The V gene is TRBV11-3, the J gene TRBJ1-1; D gene ambiguous. V dropped 2 bases and J dropped 4 bases, with 8 bases sitting between them. CDR1 and CDR2 from the germline V gene are SGHNT and YENEEA. The CDR3 contains 13 residues. For the CDR3, the DNA is TGTGCCAGCAGCTTATGGTTGGGCACTGAAGCTTTCTTT. It specifies CASSLWLGTEAFF.

The J gene is TRBJ2-1, the V gene TRBV27, with D perhaps being TRBD1 or TRBD2 (5 bases each). In germline, CDR1 is MNHEY, CDR2 SMNVEV (reference sequence). Trimming left V 4 bases short and J 9 bases short, with 13 bases between. This CDR3 comprises 13 residues. The CDR3 loop reads CASSWGPTSEQFF. DNA of the CDR3: TGTGCCAGCAGTTGGGGACCTACTAGTGAGCAGTTCTTC.

This clone was seen a few times. The chain carries TRBV7-9 and TRBJ2-7; D tentatively fits TRBD1 or TRBD2 (5 bases each). With 1 base removed from V and 3 bases from J, the gap between germline ends came to 25 bases. CDR3 length: 19 amino acids. Germline V gene lookup returns CDR1 SEHNR and CDR2 FQNEAQ (reference sequence). CDR3 DNA sequence: TGTGCCAGCAGCTTAGAAGGCCGGGGCGAACAACACGGAAACTACGAGCAGTACTTC. Translated, it gives CASSLEGRGEQHGNYEQYF.

The chain uses TRBV5-1 and TRBJ1-4; no firm D call. The CDR3 has 15 residues. Trimming removed 0 bases from V and 8 bases from J, with 14 bases in between. Germline V gives CDR1 SGHRS, CDR2 YFSETQ. This CDR3 reads CASSLESVGLEKLFF. Here the CDR3 DNA reads TGCGCCAGCAGCTTGGAGTCGGTGGGCTTAGAAAAACTGTTTTTT.

This rearrangement joins TRBV4-1 to TRBJ2-7; D is perhaps TRBD1 (5 bases). Trimming cost V 1 base and J 5 bases, with 12 bases left between them. CDR3 length: 14 residues. In germline, CDR1 is MGHRA, CDR2 YSYEKL. This CDR3 is CASSQVRGGHEQYF. CDR3 nucleotides: TGCGCCAGCAGCCAAGTTAGGGGCGGCCACGAGCAGTACTTC.

This chain joins TRBV10-1 and TRBJ1-3; TRBD1 agrees at 7 bases. Germline loops: CDR1 WNHNN, CDR2 SYGVQD (reference sequence). This CDR3 spans 14 amino acids. The trim removed 6 bases at V and 1 base at J, leaving 3 bases unmatched. The CDR3, as DNA: TGCGCCAGCAGCGCGGGACAGTCTGGAAACACCATATATTTT. This translates into CASSAGQSGNTIYF.

CDR3 in amino acids: CASSYPRGFPALYNSPLHF. The CDR3 nucleotides read TGTGCCAGCAGTTACCCAAGGGGATTCCCCGCACTTTATAATTCACCCCTCCACTTT. V and J are TRBV6-7 and TRBJ1-6, with D possibly matching TRBD1 (5 bases). TRBV6-7 is classed as an ORF, of uncertain function. This CDR3 spans 19 amino acids. V was cut by 2 bases and J by 4 bases, with 21 bases left in between.

The V call is TRBV7-2, the J call TRBJ1-2, with 7 bases identical to TRBD1. The CDR3 extends over 12 amino acids. V gave up 5 bases and J gave up 12 bases; unmatched junction bases: 9. Germline V lookup: CDR1 SGHTA, CDR2 FQGNSA. CDR3 region: CASSLGQNGNTF. The CDR3 region has the DNA TGTGCCAGCAGCCTGGGACAGAACGGCAACACCTTC.

For this clone: A much larger clone is a single base away; this may be a read error. Other DNA sequences in the same sample also yield this CDR3. The chain joins TRBV10-3 to TRBJ1-2, with D unclear. CDR1 is ENHRY and CDR2 is SYGVKD in the germline V gene. The CDR3 loop spans 12 amino acids. Deletions cut 2 bases from V and 6 bases from J, with 7 bases between. The CDR3 coding sequence is TGTGCCATCAGTGAGGGTCAGGATGGCTACACCTTC. It translates to CAISEGQDGYTF.

This chain joins TRBV7-9 and TRBJ1-2, with D possibly being TRBD1 (5 bases). CDR3 length: 15 residues. V shed 1 base and J shed 2 bases, with 11 bases lying between them. The germline V gene encodes CDR1 SEHNR and CDR2 FQNEAQ (reference sequence). CDR3: CASSLDRDRNYGYTF. In nucleotides, the CDR3 is TGTGCCAGCAGCTTAGATCGAGACAGAAACTATGGCTACACCTTC.

This rearrangement joins TRBV14 to TRBJ2-7; D call uncertain. Germline V gene sequence: CDR1 SGHDN, CDR2 FVKESK. The V end lost 2 bases, the J end lost 5 bases, and 7 bases lay between the germline ends. The CDR3 has 12 residues. This CDR3 reads CASSQWGNEQYF. The CDR3 DNA reads TGTGCCAGCAGCCAATGGGGTAACGAGCAGTACTTC.

The chain carries TRBV29-1 and TRBJ2-3; possible D gene TRBD2, 5 bases. V lost 0 bases and J lost 5, with 15 bases in between. CDR1 and CDR2 from the germline V gene are SQVTM and ANQGSEA. This CDR3 comprises 15 residues. CDR3 nucleotide sequence: TGCAGCGTTGAAGATGTCCAGAGGGCGGGAGATACGCAGTATTTT. This gives the protein CSVEDVQRAGDTQYF.